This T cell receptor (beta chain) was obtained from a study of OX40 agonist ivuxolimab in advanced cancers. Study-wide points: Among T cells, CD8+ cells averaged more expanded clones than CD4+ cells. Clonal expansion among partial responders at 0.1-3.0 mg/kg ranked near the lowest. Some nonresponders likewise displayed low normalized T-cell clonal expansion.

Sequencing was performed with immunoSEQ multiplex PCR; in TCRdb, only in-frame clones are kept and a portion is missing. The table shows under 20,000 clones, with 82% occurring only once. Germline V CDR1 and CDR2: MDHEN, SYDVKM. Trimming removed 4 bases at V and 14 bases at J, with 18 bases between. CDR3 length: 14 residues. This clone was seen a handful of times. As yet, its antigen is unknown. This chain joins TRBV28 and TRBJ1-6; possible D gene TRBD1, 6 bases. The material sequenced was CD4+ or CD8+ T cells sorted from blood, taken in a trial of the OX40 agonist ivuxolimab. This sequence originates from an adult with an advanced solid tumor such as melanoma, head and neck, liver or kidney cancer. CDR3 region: CASSSGQGVMALHF. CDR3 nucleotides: TGTGCCAGCAGTTCGGGACAAGGTGTAATGGCCCTCCACTTT.